The rows below give T cell receptor beta chains drawn from one sample of a study of blood T cells in healthy people across ages. MiXCR, run by TCRdb on the 5' RACE reads, gives a single entry per CDR3 protein. The sample has more than 500,000 distinct CDR3 sequences, roughly a quarter seen once. The data also belong to a second study, concerning T cells of mothers and their children.

The specimen was blood. Receptor source: a boy aged 2 to 10 in good health. Both conserved end residues are trimmed from each CDR3. Each record gives: V gene, J gene, CDR3 protein.

v_call: TRBV29-1
j_call: TRBJ2-5
cdr3_aa: SVVPGTSGGAETQY

v_call: TRBV12-3/TRBV12-4
j_call: TRBJ2-4
cdr3_aa: ASSFELAKNIQY

v_call: TRBV6-2/TRBV6-3
j_call: TRBJ2-1
cdr3_aa: ASSYLAKPDREQF

v_call: TRBV13
j_call: TRBJ1-2
cdr3_aa: ASSRDRGLSNYGYT

v_call: TRBV12-3/TRBV12-4
j_call: TRBJ2-3
cdr3_aa: ASSLGLAGAAVTDTQY

v_call: TRBV5-1
j_call: TRBJ1-2
cdr3_aa: ASSSAGMSYGYT

v_call: TRBV10-2
j_call: TRBJ2-5
cdr3_aa: ASSDSVWETQY

v_call: TRBV12-3/TRBV12-4
j_call: TRBJ2-1
cdr3_aa: ASSLGLAIGEQF

v_call: TRBV13
j_call: TRBJ1-6
cdr3_aa: ASSQGDREASPLH

v_call: TRBV7-2
j_call: TRBJ2-3
cdr3_aa: ASSPISGLAPDTQY

v_call: TRBV29-1
j_call: TRBJ1-2
cdr3_aa: SVEMARGLNGYT

v_call: TRBV2
j_call: TRBJ2-6
cdr3_aa: ASTPTGRGSGANVLT

v_call: TRBV5-1
j_call: TRBJ1-2
cdr3_aa: ASSLDMQGGYT

v_call: TRBV28
j_call: TRBJ2-1
cdr3_aa: ASSSRGLASSYNEQF

v_call: TRBV29-1
j_call: TRBJ2-3
cdr3_aa: SVESGGPSDTQY

v_call: TRBV15
j_call: TRBJ2-7
cdr3_aa: ATSREQVPPYEQY

v_call: TRBV15
j_call: TRBJ2-1
cdr3_aa: ATSRDLLTSGSYNEQF

v_call: TRBV29-1
j_call: TRBJ1-2
cdr3_aa: SVDLVTYGYT

v_call: TRBV27
j_call: TRBJ2-7
cdr3_aa: ASSVQGSSYEQY

v_call: TRBV3-1
j_call: TRBJ2-7
cdr3_aa: ASSPGLGGYEQY

v_call: TRBV20-1
j_call: -
cdr3_aa: SAPLGLAGGYEQY

v_call: TRBV6-5
j_call: TRBJ2-7
cdr3_aa: ASSYDRGDFGYEQY